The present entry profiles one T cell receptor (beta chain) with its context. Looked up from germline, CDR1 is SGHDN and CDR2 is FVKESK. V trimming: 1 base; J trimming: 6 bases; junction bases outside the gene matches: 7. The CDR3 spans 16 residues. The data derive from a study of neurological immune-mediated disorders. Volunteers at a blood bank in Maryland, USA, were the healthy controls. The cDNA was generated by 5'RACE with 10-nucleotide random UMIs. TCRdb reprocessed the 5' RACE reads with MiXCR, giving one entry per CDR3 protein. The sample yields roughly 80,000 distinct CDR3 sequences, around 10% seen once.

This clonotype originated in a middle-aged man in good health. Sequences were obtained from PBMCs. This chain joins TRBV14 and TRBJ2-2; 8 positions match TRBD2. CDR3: CASSQALLAAAGELFF. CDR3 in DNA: TGTGCCAGCAGCCAAGCTTTACTAGCGGCCGCCGGGGAGCTGTTTTTT.